This T cell receptor (beta chain) was identified during a study of cytomegalovirus exposure and HLA in healthy donors (TCRdb year 2017). For the wider study: An earlier analysis of approximately 640 of the donors reported approximately 290 Gb of sequence data and 117 million unique TCR beta sequences from around 200 million T cells. About 330 gigabases of sequencing data and approximately 92 million unique TCR sequences made up an early release that covered approximately 620 HLA-typed donors. The genetic ancestry cluster associated with self-reported Caucasian donors included around four fifths of the 398 genotyped donors. The aim of the study was to test whether cataloging public T cell receptors could identify signatures of past pathogen exposure. The study used immunosequencing to profile the T cell repertoires of 670 or so subjects and linked those repertoires to cytomegalovirus serostatus. A separate validation cohort of roughly 110 different subjects was used in addition to the 666-subject first cohort. To predict cytomegalovirus infection status, the study brought together high-throughput TCR immunosequencing, statistical association of individual TCRs with disease status, and machine learning. To study patterns of TCR occurrence, a later analysis re-analyzed previously published TCR beta repertoires from more than 550 donors and added high-resolution HLA genotyping. Rather than using new phenotypic data, the later analysis identified candidate immune exposures from TCR beta sequences and from how often those sequences occurred across donors. An earlier analysis of approximately 500 of the donors applied high-throughput TCR beta sequencing to assess whether each TCR beta V gene segment acted as functional or pseudogenic. Donor age, sex, ethnicity and CMV serostatus were collected together with the repertoire data. Genome-wide SNP genotypes for about 55% of the roughly 670 donors were used in a later genetic analysis, which treated that subset as a discovery cohort. All discovery cohort repertoires had been generated using a single sequencing platform. HLA typing included class I and class II loci at four-digit resolution. Typing coverage varied by locus: about 620-630 donors for A, B, C, DRB1 and DQB1; roughly 500 for DQA1; nearly 610 for DPA1; more than 450 for DPB1. Roughly 5 DR-DQ haplotypes were handled as single units for association and clustering, since linkage in the cohort was strong. Among 398 genotyped donors of the cohort, an average of approximately 240,000 unique TCR beta nucleotide sequences were sequenced per donor, roughly 20% of them non-productive.

Notes on this clone: Its binding antigen is unknown. The record has no base qualities; no much larger clone is one base away.

In total, roughly 670 healthy bone marrow donors made up the cohort. Cohort members were all nominally healthy when sampled, although unrecorded immune exposures were likely present. The donor tested CMV seropositive, placing the donor among the approximately 290 seropositive members of the cohort. Every donor gave a peripheral blood sample, and the peripheral blood mononuclear cells from that sample were used for TCR beta sequencing. Genomic DNA extraction from the blood cell samples was performed with the Qiagen DNeasy Blood Extraction Kit. The CDR3, from cysteine to phenylalanine, totals 15 residues. Only the CDR3 region is kept as DNA, spanning 45 bases read in frame from base 1. CDR1 and CDR2 are drawn from the germline V gene (reference sequence): LNHDA, SQIVND. Trimming takes 7 bases from V and 0 bases from J, and the germline ends sit 13 bases apart. Receptor amplification or capture employed the immunoSEQ multiplex PCR assay. For the multiplex PCR, a mixture combining 60 forward primers for TCR Vbeta segments and 13 reverse primers for TCR Jbeta segments was used. Amplification of the CDR3 region of rearranged TCR beta genes was performed with a multiplex PCR assay on genomic DNA. The amplified TCR beta libraries were sequenced on the Illumina HiSeq System as 87-base-pair reads. In the original analysis: A later analysis counted some 74 million unique TCR beta chains across the roughly 700 repertoires, and roughly 9.9 million of these chains were shared by at least two donors. Raw reads were error-corrected and collapsed into unique sequences by a nearest-neighbor algorithm in which closely related sequences were merged to remove PCR and sequencing errors. V, D and J gene segments were assigned by aligning CDR3 sequences to IMGT reference sequences. For a sequence to be retained, a match of at least six nucleotides was required to both a V gene segment and a J gene segment. Rearrangements were classified as productive when the CDR3 lacked stop codons and remained in frame with V and J, and all other rearrangements were classified as non-productive. CDR3 was defined according to IMGT convention as the region running from the second conserved V-encoded cysteine to the conserved J-encoded phenylalanine. The earlier analysis of 500 to 750 of the donors excluded any sequence lacking an unambiguous match to a single V gene segment. An earlier analysis of a few hundred of the donors classified V segments as functional when productive rearrangements were above 56.7% and as segregating when the standard deviation between donors was above 5%. To diagnose cytomegalovirus status from the catalog of TCR beta chain sequences, a statistical classification framework was built. A later analysis assigned V and J genes by comparing TCR nucleotide sequences with IMGT/GENE-DB human TR gene sequences. In a later analysis, CDR3 sequences and most-parsimonious VDJ recombination scenarios were assigned using the TCRdist pipeline. In a later analysis, each TCR beta chain was defined by its CDR3 amino acid sequence together with its V-gene family, and reads lacking a unique V-gene family were excluded. In a later analysis, a few hundred highly shared, low-generation-probability nucleotide sequences were removed to address suspected cross-contamination and a sequencing artifact. A later analysis calculated a clonal expansion index for each public chain from normalized within-repertoire ranks of inferred template counts. In a later analysis, generation probabilities were computed using a VDJ recombination model fitted to out-of-frame rearrangements, and the results were checked against IGoR. In a later analysis, TCR-TCR, TCR-HLA and TCR-CMV co-occurrence was scored with hypergeometric tests, and a repertoire-size bias correction was applied to TCR pairs. In a later analysis, false discovery rates were estimated by permuting HLA or CMV assignments 20 times. In a later analysis, co-occurring TCRs were grouped with DBSCAN, and TCRdist sequence similarity was added when clustering was performed within HLA-allele-positive subsets. Repertoires with fewer than 30,000 or more than 120,000 public chains, plus five repertoires with anomalous nucleotide sharing, were excluded from co-occurrence clustering. This is the immuneACCESS table as TCRdb keeps it, with only in-frame sequences that have V and J called. A part of the clones is gone; compared with another copy, unresolved V genes explain less than half, and the rest is unexplained. V, J and clone size are taken as reported in that table, and D and trimming were inferred from the DNA itself. The sample profile shows approximately 110,000 clones; 76% of them were found once. Roughly 8.2% of the sample is taken by the ten largest.

What the research found in general, with its limitations: In vitro tests confirmed that three of the cytomegalovirus-associated TCR beta chains recognize cytomegalovirus antigens. Because HLA typing was unavailable for some donors at each locus, only the typed subset was used in association tests. In a later analysis, the rate of TCR association differed among HLA loci, with DRB1 alleles having the most associated TCRs and HLA-C alleles having the fewest. An earlier analysis of some 560 of the donors showed that most TCR beta V segments appeared in productive rearrangements either about 87% or about 30% of the time, which broadly matched IMGT annotations. V-gene and J-gene trimming of TCR beta chains was associated with a missense DCLRE1C variant in a later genetic analysis, and the association was replicated in an independent cohort. For the cohort, immune exposure information was limited to CMV serostatus. Because the 87-base-pair reads could not distinguish some IMGT-functional V segments, including TRBV6-2 and TRBV6-3, those segments were excluded. Sequencing depth was assumed to be roughly uniform across donors in the presence/absence analyses, though that assumption may not hold. A later analysis associated about 16,000 TCR beta sequences with specific HLA alleles at a false discovery rate of 0.05. A further reported finding was that TCR beta sequences accurately predicted the HLA-A and HLA-B alleles for most subjects in the first cohort. Most TCR sequences were seen in very few donors, while some public TCRs were found in many individuals. The authors suggested that the approach could potentially be extended to other disease states and immunological phenotypes. The sequencing pipeline was judged likely to have produced a cluster of highly shared sequence variants as a technical artifact. Because counts were too low, roughly 18 rarely observed V segments, including chromosome 9 orphons, were left out of the earlier analysis of 500 to 750 of the donors. In a later analysis, most CMV-associated TCR beta chains were found to appear HLA-restricted, with HLA associations seemingly driven largely by CMV exposure. Linkage disequilibrium might explain the correlated functional status among segregating V segments, but an unknown experimental factor could not be excluded. In a later analysis, HLA-associated TCR beta chains were found to be more clonally expanded and to have lower generation probabilities than equally common non-associated chains. The classifier was reported to diagnose cytomegalovirus status with high specificity and sensitivity in both the original and validation cohorts. Only TCR beta chains were sequenced in this cohort, and the absence of alpha or paired-chain data limited detectable features. In a later analysis, several top co-occurrence clusters were reported to appear linked to parvovirus B19, influenza, CMV and Epstein-Barr virus. When HLA alleles, especially DR and DQ, strongly co-occurred, attributing TCR associations to individual alleles was difficult. The study listed 164 TCR beta chains as associated with cytomegalovirus. In a later genetic analysis, fewer N-insertions in productive TCRs were reported among donors in an Asian-associated ancestry cluster than the 666-donor mean.

This receptor was identified in a man aged 35-49 years in good health and CMV-seropositive. The sequence is built from TRBV19 and TRBJ1-3, and possibly TRBD1, on 5 matching bases. Sequencing input: PBMCs. The CDR3 region reads CASKKGLSSGNTIYF. At the DNA level, the sequence is TGTGCCAGTAAAAAGGGGTTGAGCTCTGGAAACACCATATATTTT.